These 7 T cell receptor beta chains share one sample of origin, sequenced in a study of blood T cell repertoires in COVID-19. Here immunoSEQ multiplex PCR was the method, and the copy in TCRdb shows in-frame clones only, minus some. The top ten hold approximately 16% of the sample, which has hundreds of thousands of clones, nearly 90% seen once. Sequences were obtained from PBMCs or T cells enriched from blood (not recorded which). Every receptor here comes from a man between 25 and 39 years old who had been exposed to COVID-19.

V is TRBV6-5 and J is TRBJ2-7; the D gene is possibly TRBD2 (6 bases). Germline assignment: CDR1 MNHEY and CDR2 SVGAGI. This CDR3 contains 14 residues. V was cut by 6 bases and J by 3 bases, with 15 bases left in between. CDR3 region: CASRFGEDYYEQYF. CDR3 coding DNA: TGTGCCAGCAGATTCGGGGAGGACTACTACGAGCAGTACTTC.

This chain links TRBV4-2 with TRBJ2-5; TRBD1 aligns across 8 bases. CDR1 and CDR2 from the germline V gene are LGHNA and YNFKEQ. V lost 0 bases to trimming and J lost 5 bases; unmatched junction nucleotides: 8. CDR3 length: 16 residues. CDR3 region: CASSQDHGQGRETQYF. CDR3 DNA: TGTGCCAGCAGCCAAGATCATGGACAGGGTCGCGAGACCCAGTACTTC.

V usage is TRBV12-3 or TRBV12-4 and J usage is TRBJ1-5, with a weak D call TRBD1 (6 bases). Trimming removed 6 bases from V and 6 bases from J, with 12 bases in between. This CDR3 contains 13 residues. CDR3 amino acids: CASSPEGGQPQHF. CDR3 coding DNA: TGTGCCAGCAGCCCGGAAGGGGGTCAGCCCCAGCATTTT.

The table lists this clone with a few counts. The chain uses TRBV7-2 and TRBJ1-2; D may be TRBD1 (6 bases). Trimming pared 7 bases from V and 4 bases from J, leaving 10 bases between. The CDR3 extends over 12 amino acids. Germline loops: CDR1 SGHTA, CDR2 FQGNSA. Written as DNA, the CDR3 is TGTGCCAGCACCGGGACACCCTATGGCTACACCTTC. Its protein is CASTGTPYGYTF.

The rearrangement uses TRBV29-1 and TRBJ2-1; D is possibly TRBD1 (7 bases). V shed 4 bases and J shed 2 bases, with 9 bases lying between them. This CDR3 region has 13 residues. Germline loops: CDR1 SQVTM, CDR2 ANQGSEA. The CDR3 DNA reads as TGCAGCGTTGGCGGGACAGCCTACAATGAGCAGTTCTTC. Protein product: CSVGGTAYNEQFF.

V and J are TRBV5-1 and TRBJ1-2; TRBD1 agrees at 9 bases. CDR3 length: 17 residues. Per germline, CDR1 SGHRS and CDR2 YFSETQ. The trim removed 1 base at V and 0 bases at J, leaving 7 bases unmatched. The CDR3 bases are TGCGCCAGCAGCTTGAGTCCGGGACAGGGACCTAACTATGGCTACACCTTC. It codes for CASSLSPGQGPNYGYTF.

The V gene is TRBV4-1, the J gene TRBJ2-3, with 8 positions matching TRBD2. The V and J ends lost 1 base and 3 bases, in that order; junction bases with no gene match: 3. Germline V gene sequence: CDR1 MGHRA, CDR2 YSYEKL. The CDR3 has 15 residues. The DNA of the CDR3 is TGCGCCAGCAGCCAAGCGCGGGGGGAAACAGATACGCAGTATTTT. Encoded protein: CASSQARGETDTQYF.